The rows below give T cell receptor beta chains drawn from one sample of a study of T-cell memory formation after mild COVID-19. MiXCR, applied by TCRdb to the 5' RACE reads, yields one record per CDR3 protein. The table lists under 300,000 distinct CDR3 sequences, 8% to 10% of them singletons. What was sequenced was PBMCs or a T cell subset sorted from them (not recorded which). These receptor sequences come from a man aged 18-30 years who had mild COVID-19 (a few samples of this study predate the infection). Cell type and time point are not known. Each CDR3 is given with its conserved first and last residue. The D gene is left open where the match is weak. Not all rows give a size; the values are once, few, many and, for expanded clones, a class.

J gene	clone size	V gene	D gene	CDR3 protein	CDR3 DNA
TRBJ1-3	.	TRBV5-1	TRBD1	CASSFDTTGIGNTIYF	TGCGCCAGCAGCTTCGATACGACAGGGATCGGAAACACCATATATTTT
TRBJ2-3	few	TRBV6-2/TRBV6-3	.	CASTWRESSTDTQYF	TGTGCCAGCACCTGGCGAGAGTCTAGCACAGATACGCAGTATTTT
TRBJ1-2	.	TRBV12-3/TRBV12-4	.	CASSLAARRTMMGYTF	TGTGCCAGCAGTTTAGCCGCGAGGAGGACTATGATGGGCTACACCTTC
TRBJ2-1	.	TRBV10-3	.	CAINPGGYNEQFF	TGTGCCATCAACCCCGGGGGCTACAATGAGCAGTTCTTC
TRBJ2-7	.	TRBV5-6	TRBD2	CASSLRISGRYSEQYF	TGTGCCAGCAGCTTACGTATTAGCGGGAGATACTCCGAGCAGTACTTC
TRBJ1-4	.	TRBV5-1	.	CASSPDRPEKLFF	TGCGCCAGCAGCCCTGACAGACCGGAAAAACTGTTTTTT
TRBJ2-1	many	TRBV4-3	TRBD1	CASSQDSSGQGNPNEQFF	TGCGCCAGCAGCCAAGATTCCTCGGGACAGGGGAATCCCAATGAGCAGTTCTTC
TRBJ2-7	.	TRBV4-2	.	CASSQGGALSYEQYF	TGTGCCAGCAGCCAAGGCGGGGCCCTCTCCTACGAGCAGTACTTC
TRBJ2-7	few	TRBV25-1	.	CASSVTGSLYEQYF	TGTGCCAGCAGTGTAACGGGATCCCTCTACGAGCAGTACTTC
TRBJ2-3	few	TRBV27	.	CASRTPGRTDTQYF	TGTGCCAGCAGGACCCCCGGTAGGACAGATACGCAGTATTTT
TRBJ2-2	.	TRBV18	.	CASSPSQGITGELFF	TGTGCCAGCTCACCAAGCCAGGGAATTACCGGGGAGCTGTTTTTT
TRBJ2-1	.	TRBV5-1	.	CASRPPDSDNEQFF	TGCGCCAGCAGGCCTCCGGACTCCGACAATGAGCAGTTCTTC
TRBJ2-2	many	TRBV12-3/TRBV12-4	TRBD2	CASSLRGLANTGELFF	TGTGCCAGCAGTTTACGAGGACTAGCCAATACCGGGGAGCTGTTTTTT
TRBJ1-2	few	TRBV10-2	.	CASSEPGGGYTF	TGCGCCAGCAGTGAGCCCGGTGGAGGCTACACCTTC
TRBJ2-2	.	TRBV4-3	TRBD2	CASSQDTLGGATYTGELFF	TGCGCCAGCAGCCAAGATACCCTGGGAGGGGCGACTTACACCGGGGAGCTGTTTTTT
TRBJ2-2	few	TRBV27	TRBD1	CASSLSPGGRELFF	TGTGCCAGCAGTTTGAGTCCAGGGGGCAGGGAGCTGTTTTTT
TRBJ1-6	.	TRBV5-1	TRBD1	CASSLGTGDYNSPLHF	TGCGCCAGCAGCTTGGGGACAGGTGATTATAATTCACCCCTCCACTTT
TRBJ1-1	.	TRBV4-3	TRBD1	CASSQDWTGENTEAFF	TGCGCCAGCAGCCAAGATTGGACAGGGGAGAACACTGAAGCTTTCTTT
TRBJ2-7	many	TRBV18	.	CASSPPGEQYF	TGTGCCAGCTCACCCCCGGGGGAGCAGTACTTC
TRBJ2-2	few	TRBV4-3	TRBD2	CASSVRDSGRTGELFF	TGCGCCAGCAGCGTCCGGGACTCCGGGAGGACCGGGGAGCTGTTTTTT
TRBJ1-4	many	TRBV5-1	.	CASSLSGGYDEKLFF	TGCGCCAGCAGCTTGTCCGGGGGCTATGATGAAAAACTGTTTTTT
TRBJ2-3	many	TRBV5-1	TRBD1	CASRGQGQDTQYF	TGCGCCAGCAGGGGACAGGGCCAAGATACGCAGTATTTT
TRBJ1-6	few	TRBV4-3	.	CASSQHRNRVNSPLHF	TGCGCCAGCAGCCAGCACCGTAACAGGGTTAATTCACCCCTCCACTTT
TRBJ2-3	many	TRBV7-8	.	CASSSLVGQYADTQYF	TGTGCCAGCAGCTCCTTAGTCGGACAGTATGCAGATACGCAGTATTTT